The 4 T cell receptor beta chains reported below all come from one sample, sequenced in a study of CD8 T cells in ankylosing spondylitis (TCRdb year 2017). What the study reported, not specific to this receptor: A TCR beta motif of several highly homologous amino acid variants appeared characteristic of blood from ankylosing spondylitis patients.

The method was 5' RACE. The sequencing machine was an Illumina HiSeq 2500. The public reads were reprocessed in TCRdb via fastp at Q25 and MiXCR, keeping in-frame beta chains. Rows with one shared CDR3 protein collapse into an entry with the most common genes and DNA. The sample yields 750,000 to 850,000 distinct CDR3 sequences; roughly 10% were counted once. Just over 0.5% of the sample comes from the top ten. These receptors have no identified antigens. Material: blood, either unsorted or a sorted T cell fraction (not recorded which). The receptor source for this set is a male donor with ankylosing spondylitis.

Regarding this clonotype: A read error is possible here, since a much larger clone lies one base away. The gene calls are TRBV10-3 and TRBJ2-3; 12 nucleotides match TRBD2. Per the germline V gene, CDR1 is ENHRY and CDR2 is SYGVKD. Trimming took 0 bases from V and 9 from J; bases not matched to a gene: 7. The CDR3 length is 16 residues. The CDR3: CAISESTSGGRTTQYF. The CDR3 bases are TGTGCCATCAGTGAGTCGACTAGCGGGGGCCGTACGACGCAGTATTTT.

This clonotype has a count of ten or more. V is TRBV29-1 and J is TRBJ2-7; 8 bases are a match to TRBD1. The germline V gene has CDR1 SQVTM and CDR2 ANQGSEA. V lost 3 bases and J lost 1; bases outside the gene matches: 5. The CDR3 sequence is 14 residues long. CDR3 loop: CSVEEGQGSYEQYF. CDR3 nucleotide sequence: TGCAGCGTTGAGGAAGGACAGGGATCCTACGAGCAGTACTTC.

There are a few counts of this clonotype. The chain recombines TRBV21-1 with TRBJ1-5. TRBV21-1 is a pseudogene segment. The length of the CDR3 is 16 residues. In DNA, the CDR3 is TGTGCCAGCAGCAAAGATGATTTCTGGGTAAATCAGCCCCAGCATTTT. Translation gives CASSKDDFWVNQPQHF.

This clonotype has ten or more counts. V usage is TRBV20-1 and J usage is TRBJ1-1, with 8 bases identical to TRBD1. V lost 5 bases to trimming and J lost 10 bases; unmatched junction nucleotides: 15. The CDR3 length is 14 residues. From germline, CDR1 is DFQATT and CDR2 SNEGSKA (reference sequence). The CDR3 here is CSAYYSTGGWGAFF. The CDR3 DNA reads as TGCAGTGCTTACTACTCTACAGGGGGATGGGGAGCTTTCTTT.